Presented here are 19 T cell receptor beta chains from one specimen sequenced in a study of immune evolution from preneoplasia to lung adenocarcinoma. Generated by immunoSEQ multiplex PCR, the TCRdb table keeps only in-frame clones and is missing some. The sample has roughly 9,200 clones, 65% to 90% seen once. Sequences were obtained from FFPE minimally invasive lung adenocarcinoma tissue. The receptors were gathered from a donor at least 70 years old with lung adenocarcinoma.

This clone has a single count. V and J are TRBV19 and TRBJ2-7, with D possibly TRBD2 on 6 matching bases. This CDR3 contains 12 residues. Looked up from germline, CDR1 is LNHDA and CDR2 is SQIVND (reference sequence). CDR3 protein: CPRQREWNEQYF. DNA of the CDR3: TGTCCAAGACAACGGGAGTGGAACGAGCAGTACTTC.

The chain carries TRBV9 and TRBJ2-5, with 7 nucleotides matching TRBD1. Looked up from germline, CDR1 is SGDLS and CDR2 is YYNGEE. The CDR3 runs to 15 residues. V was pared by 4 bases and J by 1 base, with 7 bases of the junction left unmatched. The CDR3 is CASSRSTGIQETQYF. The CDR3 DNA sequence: TGTGCCAGCAGCCGATCGACAGGGATCCAAGAGACCCAGTACTTC.

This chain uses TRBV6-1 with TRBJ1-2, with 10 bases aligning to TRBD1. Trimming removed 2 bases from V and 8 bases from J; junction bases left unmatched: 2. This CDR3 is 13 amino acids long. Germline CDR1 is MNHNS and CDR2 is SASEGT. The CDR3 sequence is CASSERTGGGYTF. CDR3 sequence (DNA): TGTGCCAGCAGTGAAAGGACAGGGGGGGGCTACACCTTC.

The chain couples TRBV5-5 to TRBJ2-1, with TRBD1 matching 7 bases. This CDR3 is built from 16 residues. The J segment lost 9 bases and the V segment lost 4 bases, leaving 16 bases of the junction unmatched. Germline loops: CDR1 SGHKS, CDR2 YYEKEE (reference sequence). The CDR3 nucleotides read TGTGCCAGCAGCCGAATAGCAGACCAGGGGGAAGGTGAGCAGTTCTTC. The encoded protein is CASSRIADQGEGEQFF.

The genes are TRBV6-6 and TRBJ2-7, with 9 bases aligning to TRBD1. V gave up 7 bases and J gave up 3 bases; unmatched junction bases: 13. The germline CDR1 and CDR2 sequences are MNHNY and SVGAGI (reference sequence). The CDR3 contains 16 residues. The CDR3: CASIPPPGTGHYEQYF. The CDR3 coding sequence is TGTGCCAGCATTCCCCCGCCTGGGACAGGGCACTACGAGCAGTACTTC.

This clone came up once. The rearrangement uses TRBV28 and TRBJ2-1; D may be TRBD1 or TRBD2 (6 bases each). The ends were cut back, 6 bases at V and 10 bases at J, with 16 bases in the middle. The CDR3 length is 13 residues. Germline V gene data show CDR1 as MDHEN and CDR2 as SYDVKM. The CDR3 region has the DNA TGTGCCAGCAGGTTAGGGGGGCGACTGGAGCAGTTCTTC. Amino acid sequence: CASRLGGRLEQFF.

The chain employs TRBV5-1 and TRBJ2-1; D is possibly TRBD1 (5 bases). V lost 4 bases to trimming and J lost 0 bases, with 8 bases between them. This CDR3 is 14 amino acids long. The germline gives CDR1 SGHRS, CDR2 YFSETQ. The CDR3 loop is CASSVQGSYNEQFF. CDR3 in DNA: TGCGCCAGCAGCGTGCAGGGCTCCTACAATGAGCAGTTCTTC.

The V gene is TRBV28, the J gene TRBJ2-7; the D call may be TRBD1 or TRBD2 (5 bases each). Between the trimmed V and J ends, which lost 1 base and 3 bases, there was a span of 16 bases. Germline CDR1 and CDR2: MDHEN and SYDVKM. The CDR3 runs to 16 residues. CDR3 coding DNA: TGTGCCAGCAGTTTATCGGGGAAGGGGACCCTCTACGAGCAGTACTTC. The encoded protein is CASSLSGKGTLYEQYF.

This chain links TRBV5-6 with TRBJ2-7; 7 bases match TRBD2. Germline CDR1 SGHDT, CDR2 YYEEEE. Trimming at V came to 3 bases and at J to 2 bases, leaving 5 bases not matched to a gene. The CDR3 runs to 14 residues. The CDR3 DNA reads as TGTGCCAGCAGCTCCCGGGACTACCCCTACGAGCAGTACTTC. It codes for CASSSRDYPYEQYF.

In nucleotides, the CDR3 is TGTGCCAGTATCGGCAGGGGAGGCCAGCCCCAGCATTTT. Protein sequence: CASIGRGGQPQHF. The genes are TRBV19 and TRBJ1-5; D is possibly TRBD1 (6 bases). The CDR3 length is 13 residues. The ends were cut back, 7 bases at V and 7 bases at J, with 14 bases in the middle. CDR1 LNHDA and CDR2 SQIVND come from the germline V gene (reference sequence).

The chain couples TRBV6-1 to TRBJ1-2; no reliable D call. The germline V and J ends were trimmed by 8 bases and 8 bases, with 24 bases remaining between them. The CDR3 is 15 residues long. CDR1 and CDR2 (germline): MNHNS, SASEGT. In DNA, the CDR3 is TGTGCCAGCTGGTATGGTTTAAGGATTCAATTAGGCTACACCTTC. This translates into CASWYGLRIQLGYTF.

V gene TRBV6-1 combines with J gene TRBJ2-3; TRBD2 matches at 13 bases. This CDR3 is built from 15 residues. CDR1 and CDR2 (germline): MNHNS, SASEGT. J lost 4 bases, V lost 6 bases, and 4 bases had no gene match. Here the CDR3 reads CASRAGLAGPDTQYF. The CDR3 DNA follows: TGTGCCAGCAGGGCGGGACTAGCGGGACCAGATACGCAGTATTTT.

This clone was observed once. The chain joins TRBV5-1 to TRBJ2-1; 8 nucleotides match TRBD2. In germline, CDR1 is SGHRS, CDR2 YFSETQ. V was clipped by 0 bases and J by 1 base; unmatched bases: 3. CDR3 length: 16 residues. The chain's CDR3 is CASSLGSGGSYNEQFF. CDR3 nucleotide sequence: TGCGCCAGCAGCTTGGGTTCGGGGGGGTCCTACAATGAGCAGTTCTTC.

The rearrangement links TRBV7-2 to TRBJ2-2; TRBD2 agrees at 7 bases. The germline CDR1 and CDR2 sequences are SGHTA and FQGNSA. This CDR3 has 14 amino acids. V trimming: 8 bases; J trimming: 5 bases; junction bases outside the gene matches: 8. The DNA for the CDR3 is TGTGCCAGCCGGGGGAGGGCCCGGACCGGGGAGCTGTTTTTT. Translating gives CASRGRARTGELFF.

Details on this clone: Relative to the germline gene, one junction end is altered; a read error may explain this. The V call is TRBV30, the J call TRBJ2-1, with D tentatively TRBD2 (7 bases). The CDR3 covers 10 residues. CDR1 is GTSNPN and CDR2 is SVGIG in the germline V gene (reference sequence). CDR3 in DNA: TGTGCCGGGAGGGGGAGCCGGTGGTTCTTC. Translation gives CAGRGSRWFF.

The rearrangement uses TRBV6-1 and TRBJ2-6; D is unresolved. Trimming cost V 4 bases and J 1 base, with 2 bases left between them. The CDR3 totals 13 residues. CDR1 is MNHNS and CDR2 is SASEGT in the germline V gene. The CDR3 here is CASSVSGANVLTF. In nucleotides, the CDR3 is TGTGCCAGCAGTGTGTCTGGGGCCAACGTCCTGACTTTC.

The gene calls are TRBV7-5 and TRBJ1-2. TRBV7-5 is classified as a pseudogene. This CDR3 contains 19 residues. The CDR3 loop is CARSLEGRIPGGPNYGYTF. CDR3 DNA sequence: TGTGCCAGAAGCTTAGAGGGGCGGATCCCCGGGGGTCCTAACTATGGCTACACCTTC.

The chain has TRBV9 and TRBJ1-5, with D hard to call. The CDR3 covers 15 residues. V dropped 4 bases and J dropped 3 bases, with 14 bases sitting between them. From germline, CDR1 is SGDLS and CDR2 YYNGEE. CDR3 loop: CASSYNGQLNQPQHF. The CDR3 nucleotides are TGTGCCAGCAGCTACAACGGGCAACTCAATCAGCCCCAGCATTTT.

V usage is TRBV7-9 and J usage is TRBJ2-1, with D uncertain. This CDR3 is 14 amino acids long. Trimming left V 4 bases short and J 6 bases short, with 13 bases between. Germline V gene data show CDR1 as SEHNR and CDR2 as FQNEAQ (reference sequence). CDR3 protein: CASSSARPPNEQFF. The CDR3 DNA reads TGTGCCAGCAGCTCTGCGAGGCCACCCAATGAGCAGTTCTTC.